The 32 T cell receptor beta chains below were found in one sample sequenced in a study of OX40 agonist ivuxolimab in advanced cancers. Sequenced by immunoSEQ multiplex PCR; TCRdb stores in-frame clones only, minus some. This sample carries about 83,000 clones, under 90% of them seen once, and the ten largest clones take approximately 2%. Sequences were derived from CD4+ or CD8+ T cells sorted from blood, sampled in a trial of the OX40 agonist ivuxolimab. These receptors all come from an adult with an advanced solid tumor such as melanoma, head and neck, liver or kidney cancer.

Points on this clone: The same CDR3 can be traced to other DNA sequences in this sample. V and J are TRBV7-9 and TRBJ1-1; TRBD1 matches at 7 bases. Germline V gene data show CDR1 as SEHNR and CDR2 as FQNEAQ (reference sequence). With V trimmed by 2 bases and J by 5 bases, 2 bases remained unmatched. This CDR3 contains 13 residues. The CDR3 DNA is TGTGCCAGCAGCTTACAGGGGGGGACTGAAGCTTTCTTT. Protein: CASSLQGGTEAFF. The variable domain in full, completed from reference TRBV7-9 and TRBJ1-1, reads DTGVSQNPRHKITKRGQNVTFRCDPISEHNRLYWYRQTLGQGPEFLTYFQNEAQLEKSRLLSDRFSAERPKGSFSTLEIQRTEQGDSAMYLCASSLQGGTEAFFGQGTRLTVV.

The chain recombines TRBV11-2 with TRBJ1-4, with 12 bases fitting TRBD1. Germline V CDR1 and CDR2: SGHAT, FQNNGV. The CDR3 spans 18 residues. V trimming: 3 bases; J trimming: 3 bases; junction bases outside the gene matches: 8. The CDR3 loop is CASSLGPGQGAANEKLFF. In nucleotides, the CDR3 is TGTGCCAGCAGCTTGGGACCGGGACAGGGGGCAGCTAATGAAAAACTGTTTTTT.

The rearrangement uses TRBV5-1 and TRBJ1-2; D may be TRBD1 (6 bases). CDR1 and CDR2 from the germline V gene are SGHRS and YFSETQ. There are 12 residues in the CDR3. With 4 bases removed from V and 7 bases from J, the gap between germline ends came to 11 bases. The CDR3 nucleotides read TGCGCCAGCAGCGACGAAGGGGGTGGCTACACCTTC. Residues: CASSDEGGGYTF.

As DNA, the CDR3 is TGTGCCAGCAGCTTAGTTTCAGGGGGGACCTACAATGAGCAGTTCTTC. Its protein is CASSLVSGGTYNEQFF. V and J are TRBV7-9 and TRBJ2-1, with D possibly being TRBD1 (7 bases). CDR1 SEHNR and CDR2 FQNEAQ come from the germline V gene (reference sequence). V lost 1 base and J 2 bases, leaving 12 bases between the germline ends. This CDR3 spans 16 amino acids.

The CDR3 spells CASSRGTDTQYF. CDR3 DNA sequence: TGTGCCAGCTCACGGGGGACAGATACGCAGTATTTT. The chain recombines TRBV7-8 with TRBJ2-3; D is perhaps TRBD2 (6 bases). Between the trimmed V and J ends, which lost 8 bases and 3 bases, there was a span of 9 bases. The CDR3 totals 12 residues. Germline values: CDR1 SGHVS, CDR2 FQNEAQ.

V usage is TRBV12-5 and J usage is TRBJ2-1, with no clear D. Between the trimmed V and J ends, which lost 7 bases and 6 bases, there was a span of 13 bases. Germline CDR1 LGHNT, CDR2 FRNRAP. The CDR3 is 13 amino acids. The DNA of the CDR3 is TGTGCTAGTGCCTCTATAAATTCCAATGAGCAGTTCTTC. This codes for CASASINSNEQFF.

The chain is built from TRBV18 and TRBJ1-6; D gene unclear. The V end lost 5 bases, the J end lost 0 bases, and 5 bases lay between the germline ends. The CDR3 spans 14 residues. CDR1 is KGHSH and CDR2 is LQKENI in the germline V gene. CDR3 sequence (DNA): TGTGCCAGCTCAGAGAGCTCCTATAATTCACCCCTCCACTTT. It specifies CASSESSYNSPLHF.

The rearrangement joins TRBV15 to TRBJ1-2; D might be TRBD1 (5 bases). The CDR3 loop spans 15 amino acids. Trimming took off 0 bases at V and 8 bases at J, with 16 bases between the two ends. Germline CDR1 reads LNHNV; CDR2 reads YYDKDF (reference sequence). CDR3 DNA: TGTGCCACCAGCAGAGATAGGAGGGACTATGGCGGCTACACCTTC. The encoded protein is CATSRDRRDYGGYTF.

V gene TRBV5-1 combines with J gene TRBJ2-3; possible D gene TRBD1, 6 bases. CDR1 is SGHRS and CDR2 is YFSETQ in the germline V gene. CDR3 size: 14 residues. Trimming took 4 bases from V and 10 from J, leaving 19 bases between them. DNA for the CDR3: TGCGCCAGCAGCGAGACAGGCACCAGATACGCGCAGTATTTT. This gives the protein CASSETGTRYAQYF.

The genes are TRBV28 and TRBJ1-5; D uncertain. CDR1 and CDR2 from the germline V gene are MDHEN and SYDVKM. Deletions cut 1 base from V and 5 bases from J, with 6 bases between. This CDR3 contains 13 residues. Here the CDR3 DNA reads TGTGCCAGCAGTTTATATCTTGATCAGCCCCAGCATTTT. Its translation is CASSLYLDQPQHF.

This chain's CDR3 is CASSLVGFNEKLFF. The CDR3 DNA sequence: TGCGCCAGCAGCTTGGTGGGGTTCAACGAAAAACTGTTTTTT. This chain joins TRBV5-1 and TRBJ1-4; D is unclear. The CDR3 is 14 residues long. V was clipped by 0 bases and J by 8 bases, with 11 bases between them. The germline CDR1 and CDR2 sequences are SGHRS and YFSETQ.

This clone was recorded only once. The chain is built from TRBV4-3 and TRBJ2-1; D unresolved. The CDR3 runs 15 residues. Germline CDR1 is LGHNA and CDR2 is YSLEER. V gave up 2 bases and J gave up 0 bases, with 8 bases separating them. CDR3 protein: CASSQLGGSYNEQFF. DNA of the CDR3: TGCGCCAGCAGCCAACTGGGTGGCTCCTACAATGAGCAGTTCTTC.

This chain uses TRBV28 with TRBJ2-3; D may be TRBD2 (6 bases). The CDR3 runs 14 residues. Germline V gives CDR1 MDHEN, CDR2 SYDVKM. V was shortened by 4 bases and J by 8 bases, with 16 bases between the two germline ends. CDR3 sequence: CASSSGLPRVTQYF. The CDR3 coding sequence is TGTGCCAGCAGTTCGGGACTTCCGAGGGTTACGCAGTATTTT.

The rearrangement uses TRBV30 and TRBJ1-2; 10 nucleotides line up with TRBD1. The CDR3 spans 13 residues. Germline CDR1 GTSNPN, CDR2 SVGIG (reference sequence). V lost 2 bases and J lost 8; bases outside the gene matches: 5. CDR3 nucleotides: TGTGCCTGGAGTTCCGGGACAGGGGAGGGCTACACCTTC. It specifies CAWSSGTGEGYTF.

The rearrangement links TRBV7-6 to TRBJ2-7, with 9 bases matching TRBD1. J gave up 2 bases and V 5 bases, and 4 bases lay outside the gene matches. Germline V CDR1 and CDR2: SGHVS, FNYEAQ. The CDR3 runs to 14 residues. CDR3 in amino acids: CASSGRTGAYEQYF. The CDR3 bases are TGTGCCAGCAGCGGACGGACAGGGGCCTACGAGCAGTACTTC.

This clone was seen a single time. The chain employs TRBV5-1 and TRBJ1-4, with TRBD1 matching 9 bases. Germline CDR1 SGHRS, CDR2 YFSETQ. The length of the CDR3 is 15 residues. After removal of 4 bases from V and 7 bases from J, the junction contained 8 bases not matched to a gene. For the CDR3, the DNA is TGCGCCAGCAGCCCTACGGGACAGGGACGTGAAAAACTGTTTTTT. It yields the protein CASSPTGQGREKLFF.

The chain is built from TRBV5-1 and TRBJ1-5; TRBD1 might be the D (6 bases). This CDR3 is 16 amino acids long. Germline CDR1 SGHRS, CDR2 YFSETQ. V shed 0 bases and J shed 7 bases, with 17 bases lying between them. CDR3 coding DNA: TGCGCCAGCAGCTTGGGAGGCTCTAGGGGGGACCAGCCCCAGCATTTT. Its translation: CASSLGGSRGDQPQHF.

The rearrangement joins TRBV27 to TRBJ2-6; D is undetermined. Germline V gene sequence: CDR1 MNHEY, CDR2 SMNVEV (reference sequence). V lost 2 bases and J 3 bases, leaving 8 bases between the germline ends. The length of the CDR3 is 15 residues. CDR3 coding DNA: TGTGCCAGCAGTTTAGGTGGAAGTGGGGCCAACGTCCTGACTTTC. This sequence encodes CASSLGGSGANVLTF.

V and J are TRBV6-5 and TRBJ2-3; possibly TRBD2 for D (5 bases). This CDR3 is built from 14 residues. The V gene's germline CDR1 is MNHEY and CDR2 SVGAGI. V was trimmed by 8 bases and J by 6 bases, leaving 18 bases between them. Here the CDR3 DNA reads TGTGCCAGCTCATCCCGAGGGCGGACGGATACGCAGTATTTT. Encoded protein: CASSSRGRTDTQYF.

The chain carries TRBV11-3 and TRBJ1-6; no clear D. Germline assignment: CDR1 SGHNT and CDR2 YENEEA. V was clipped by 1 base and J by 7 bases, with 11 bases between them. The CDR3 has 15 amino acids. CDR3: CASSLVLGFNSPLHF. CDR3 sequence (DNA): TGTGCCAGCAGCTTAGTTTTAGGGTTCAATTCACCCCTCCACTTT.

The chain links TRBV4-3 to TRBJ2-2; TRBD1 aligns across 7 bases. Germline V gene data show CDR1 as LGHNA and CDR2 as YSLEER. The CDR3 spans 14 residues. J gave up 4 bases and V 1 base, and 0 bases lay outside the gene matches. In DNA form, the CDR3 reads TGCGCCAGCAGCCAAGGACAGGGCACCGGGGAGCTGTTTTTT. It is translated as CASSQGQGTGELFF.

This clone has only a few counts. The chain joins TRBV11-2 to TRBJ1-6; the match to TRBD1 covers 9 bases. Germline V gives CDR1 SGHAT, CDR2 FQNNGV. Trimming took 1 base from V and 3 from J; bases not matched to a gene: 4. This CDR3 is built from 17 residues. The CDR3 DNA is TGTGCCAGCAGCTTAGTGTTGGACAGGGGCTATAATTCACCCCTCCACTTT. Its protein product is CASSLVLDRGYNSPLHF.

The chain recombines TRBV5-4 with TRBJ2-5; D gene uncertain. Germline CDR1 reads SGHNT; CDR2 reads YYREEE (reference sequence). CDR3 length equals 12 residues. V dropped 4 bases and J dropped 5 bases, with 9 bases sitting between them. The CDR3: CASSVLGETQYF. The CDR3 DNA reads TGTGCCAGCAGCGTTTTGGGGGAGACCCAGTACTTC.

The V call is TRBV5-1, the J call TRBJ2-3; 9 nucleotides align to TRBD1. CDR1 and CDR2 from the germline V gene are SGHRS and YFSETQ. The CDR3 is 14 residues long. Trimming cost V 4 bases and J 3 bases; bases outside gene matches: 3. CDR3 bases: TGCGCCAGCAGCCGGGACAGGGAGACAGATACGCAGTATTTT. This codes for CASSRDRETDTQYF.

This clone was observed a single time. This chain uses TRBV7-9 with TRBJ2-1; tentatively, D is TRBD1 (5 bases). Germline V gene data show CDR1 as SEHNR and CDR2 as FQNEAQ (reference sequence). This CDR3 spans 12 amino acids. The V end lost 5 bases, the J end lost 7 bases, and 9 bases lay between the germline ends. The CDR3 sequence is CASSTGKNEQFF. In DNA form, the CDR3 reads TGTGCCAGCAGCACAGGCAAGAATGAGCAGTTCTTC.

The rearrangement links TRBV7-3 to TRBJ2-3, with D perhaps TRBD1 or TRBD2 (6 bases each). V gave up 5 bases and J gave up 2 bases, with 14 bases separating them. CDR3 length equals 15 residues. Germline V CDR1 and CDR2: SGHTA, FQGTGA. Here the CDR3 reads CASSLGGSATDTQYF. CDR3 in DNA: TGTGCCAGCAGCCTCGGGGGCTCGGCCACAGATACGCAGTATTTT.

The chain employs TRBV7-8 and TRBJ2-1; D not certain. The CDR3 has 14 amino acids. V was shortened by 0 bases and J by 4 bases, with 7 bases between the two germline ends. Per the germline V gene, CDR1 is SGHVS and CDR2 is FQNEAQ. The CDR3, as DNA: TGTGCCAGCAGCTTAGCTTTAGTTTACAATGAGCAGTTCTTC. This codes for CASSLALVYNEQFF.

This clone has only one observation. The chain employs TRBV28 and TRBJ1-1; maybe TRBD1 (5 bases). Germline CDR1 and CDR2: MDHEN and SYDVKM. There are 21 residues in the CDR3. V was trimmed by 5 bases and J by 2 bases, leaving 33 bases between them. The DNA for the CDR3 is TGTGCCAGCAGTCCATTTAGGGACTTAAAGATGGGGGGTCGGAGAAACACTGAAGCTTTCTTT. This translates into CASSPFRDLKMGGRRNTEAFF.

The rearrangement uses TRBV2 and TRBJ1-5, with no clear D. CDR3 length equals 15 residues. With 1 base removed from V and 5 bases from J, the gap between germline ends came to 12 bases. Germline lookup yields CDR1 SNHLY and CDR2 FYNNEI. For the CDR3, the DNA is TGTGCCAGCAGTGAAGTATCGGGCGGATATCAGCCCCAGCATTTT. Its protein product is CASSEVSGGYQPQHF.

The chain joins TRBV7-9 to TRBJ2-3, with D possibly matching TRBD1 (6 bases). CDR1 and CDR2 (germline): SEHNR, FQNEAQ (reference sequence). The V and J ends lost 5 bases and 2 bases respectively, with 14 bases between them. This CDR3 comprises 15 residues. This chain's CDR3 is CASSLQGLATDTQYF. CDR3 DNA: TGTGCCAGCAGCCTGCAGGGGCTAGCCACAGATACGCAGTATTTT.

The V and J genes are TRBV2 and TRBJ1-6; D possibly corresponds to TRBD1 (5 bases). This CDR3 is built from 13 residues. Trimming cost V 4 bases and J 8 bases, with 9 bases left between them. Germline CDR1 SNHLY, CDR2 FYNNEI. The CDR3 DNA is TGTGCCAGCAGTGCCTCCAGGGATTCACCCCTCCACTTT. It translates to CASSASRDSPLHF.

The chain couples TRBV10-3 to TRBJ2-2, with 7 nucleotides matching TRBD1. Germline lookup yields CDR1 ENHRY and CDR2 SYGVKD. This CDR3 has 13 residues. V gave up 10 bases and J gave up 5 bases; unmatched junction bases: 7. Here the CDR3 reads CATRTGLTGELFF. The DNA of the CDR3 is TGTGCCACTAGGACAGGATTGACCGGGGAGCTGTTTTTT.